The rows below give T cell receptor beta chains drawn from one sample of a study of cytomegalovirus exposure and HLA in healthy donors. Here immunoSEQ multiplex PCR was the method, and the copy in TCRdb shows in-frame clones only, minus some. Here the sample spans approximately 97,000 clones, 81% being singletons. The source material was PBMCs. Receptor source: a woman between 65 and 79 years old in good health and CMV-seropositive. The CDR3 runs from the conserved cysteine through the conserved F or W. Fields, in order: CDR3 protein, CDR3 DNA, D gene, J gene, V gene, clone size. D genes are given only for firm matches. Size tells how often a clone was seen (once, few, many) or the class of an expanded clone, and some rows leave it out.

CDR3 protein: CAISESKGQGAYDEAFF
CDR3 DNA: TGTGCCATCAGTGAGTCGAAGGGACAGGGGGCTTATGATGAAGCTTTCTTT
D gene: TRBD1
J gene: TRBJ1-1
V gene: TRBV10-3
clone size: NA

CDR3 protein: CASSPAPLAGGPYEQYF
CDR3 DNA: TGCGCCAGCAGCCCGGCTCCTCTAGCGGGAGGCCCCTACGAGCAGTACTTC
D gene: TRBD2
J gene: TRBJ2-7
V gene: TRBV5-1
clone size: NA

CDR3 protein: CASSSTGTSGYNEQFF
CDR3 DNA: TGTGCCAGCAGCTCCACGGGGACTAGCGGCTACAATGAGCAGTTCTTC
D gene: TRBD2
J gene: TRBJ2-1
V gene: TRBV7-3
clone size: NA

CDR3 protein: CASSSTSYEQYF
CDR3 DNA: TGTGCCAGCAGTTCCACTAGCTACGAGCAGTACTTC
D gene: NA
J gene: TRBJ2-7
V gene: TRBV6-5
clone size: few

CDR3 protein: CASSQATGRQYGYTF
CDR3 DNA: TGCGCCAGCAGCCAAGCGACAGGGAGGCAATATGGCTACACCTTC
D gene: TRBD1
J gene: TRBJ1-2
V gene: TRBV4-1
clone size: NA

CDR3 protein: CASSQNRGTSGNNEQFF
CDR3 DNA: TGTGCCAGCAGCCAAAACCGGGGGACTAGCGGGAACAATGAGCAGTTCTTC
D gene: TRBD2
J gene: TRBJ2-1
V gene: TRBV9
clone size: NA

CDR3 protein: CASTGGVGGTEAFF
CDR3 DNA: TGTGCCAGCACAGGAGGGGTCGGGGGCACTGAAGCTTTCTTT
D gene: NA
J gene: TRBJ1-1
V gene: TRBV5-6
clone size: NA

CDR3 protein: CASSLVTGGENEQYF
CDR3 DNA: TGTGCCAGCAGCTTGGTTACGGGGGGCGAGAACGAGCAGTACTTC
D gene: NA
J gene: TRBJ2-7
V gene: TRBV7-9
clone size: NA

CDR3 protein: CASSVNEKLFF
CDR3 DNA: TGTGCCAGCAGCGTAAATGAAAAACTGTTTTTT
D gene: NA
J gene: TRBJ1-4
V gene: TRBV7-9
clone size: few

CDR3 protein: CASSEAGLAVSTDTQYF
CDR3 DNA: TGTGCCAGCAGCGAAGCGGGACTAGCGGTTAGCACAGATACGCAGTATTTT
D gene: TRBD2
J gene: TRBJ2-3
V gene: TRBV7-3
clone size: NA

CDR3 protein: CASRHGTSGPPSSYNEQFF
CDR3 DNA: TGTGCCAGCAGACACGGGACTAGCGGGCCTCCGAGCTCCTACAATGAGCAGTTCTTC
D gene: TRBD2
J gene: TRBJ2-1
V gene: TRBV13
clone size: NA

CDR3 protein: CASSEVGREGRSGYTF
CDR3 DNA: TGTGCCAGCAGTGAAGTCGGTAGAGAGGGTAGGAGCGGCTACACCTTC
D gene: NA
J gene: TRBJ1-2
V gene: TRBV25-1
clone size: NA

CDR3 protein: CAWRGFAGVSTDTQYF
CDR3 DNA: TGTGCCTGGAGGGGTTTCGCGGGAGTGAGCACAGATACGCAGTATTTT
D gene: TRBD2
J gene: TRBJ2-3
V gene: TRBV30
clone size: once

CDR3 protein: CASSWTGSEKLFF
CDR3 DNA: TGTGCCAGCAGCTGGACAGGGAGTGAAAAACTGTTTTTT
D gene: TRBD1
J gene: TRBJ1-4
V gene: TRBV5-4
clone size: few

CDR3 protein: CASSYSGWSEAFF
CDR3 DNA: TGTGCCAGCAGTTACTCCGGCTGGAGTGAAGCTTTCTTT
D gene: NA
J gene: TRBJ1-1
V gene: TRBV6-5
clone size: NA

CDR3 protein: CASRRTGTSYEQYF
CDR3 DNA: TGCGCCAGCAGACGGACAGGGACCTCCTACGAGCAGTACTTC
D gene: TRBD1
J gene: TRBJ2-7
V gene: TRBV5-1
clone size: once

CDR3 protein: CASSDSSSGNTIYF
CDR3 DNA: TGTGCCAGCAGTGATTCCAGCTCTGGAAACACCATATATTTT
D gene: NA
J gene: TRBJ1-3
V gene: TRBV25-1
clone size: NA

CDR3 protein: CASSFVRGGGTGELFF
CDR3 DNA: TGTGCCAGCAGTTTTGTCCGGGGGGGCGGAACCGGGGAGCTGTTTTTT
D gene: TRBD2
J gene: TRBJ2-2
V gene: TRBV28
clone size: NA

CDR3 protein: CASSLRTSGNNEQFF
CDR3 DNA: TGTGCCAGCAGTTTACGGACTAGCGGGAACAATGAGCAGTTCTTC
D gene: TRBD2
J gene: TRBJ2-1
V gene: TRBV6-6
clone size: few

CDR3 protein: CASSSPGLTDTQYF
CDR3 DNA: TGTGCCAGTAGTTCCCCAGGGTTAACAGATACGCAGTATTTT
D gene: NA
J gene: TRBJ2-3
V gene: TRBV19
clone size: few

CDR3 protein: CASSDPGQSYEQYF
CDR3 DNA: TGTGCCAGTAGCGATCCGGGACAGAGCTACGAGCAGTACTTC
D gene: TRBD1
J gene: TRBJ2-7
V gene: TRBV19
clone size: NA

CDR3 protein: CASSLSADLQGGATYNEQFF
CDR3 DNA: TGTGCCAGCAGCTTATCCGCCGATTTACAGGGGGGGGCCACCTACAATGAGCAGTTCTTC
D gene: NA
J gene: TRBJ2-1
V gene: TRBV13
clone size: NA

CDR3 protein: CASSQSGDTGELFF
CDR3 DNA: TGTGCCAGCAGTCAGTCAGGGGACACCGGGGAGCTGTTTTTT
D gene: NA
J gene: TRBJ2-2
V gene: TRBV5-4
clone size: NA

CDR3 protein: CASSRDRTQPQHF
CDR3 DNA: TGTGCCAGCAGTAGGGACAGGACTCAGCCCCAGCATTTT
D gene: TRBD1
J gene: TRBJ1-5
V gene: TRBV6-5
clone size: NA

CDR3 protein: CATSRDRDYEQYF
CDR3 DNA: TGTGCCACCTCCCGGGACAGAGACTACGAGCAGTACTTC
D gene: TRBD1
J gene: TRBJ2-7
V gene: TRBV7-2
clone size: NA

CDR3 protein: CASKGTVSYEQYF
CDR3 DNA: TGTGCCAGCAAAGGGACAGTAAGCTACGAGCAGTACTTC
D gene: TRBD1
J gene: TRBJ2-7
V gene: TRBV28
clone size: NA

CDR3 protein: CASSIGRQGSGANVLTF
CDR3 DNA: TGTGCCAGTAGTATAGGAAGACAGGGATCTGGGGCCAACGTCCTGACTTTC
D gene: TRBD1
J gene: TRBJ2-6
V gene: TRBV19
clone size: NA

CDR3 protein: CASSPTGQAGAEAFF
CDR3 DNA: TGTGCCAGCTCACCAACGGGACAGGCAGGCGCTGAAGCTTTCTTT
D gene: TRBD1
J gene: TRBJ1-1
V gene: TRBV18
clone size: NA

CDR3 protein: CASSVSRTGGNTEAFF
CDR3 DNA: TGCGCCAGCAGTGTCTCCCGGACAGGGGGTAACACTGAAGCTTTCTTT
D gene: TRBD1
J gene: TRBJ1-1
V gene: TRBV10-2
clone size: NA

CDR3 protein: CASSSSSGYYNEQFF
CDR3 DNA: TGTGCCAGCAGCTCGTCTAGCGGGTACTACAATGAGCAGTTCTTC
D gene: TRBD2
J gene: TRBJ2-1
V gene: TRBV7-3
clone size: few

CDR3 protein: CASSDPGSNEQFF
CDR3 DNA: TGTGCCAGCAGTGACCCAGGCTCCAATGAGCAGTTCTTC
D gene: NA
J gene: TRBJ2-1
V gene: TRBV2
clone size: NA

CDR3 protein: CASSLEPGAKLGSSYNEQFF
CDR3 DNA: TGCGCCAGCAGCTTGGAGCCAGGAGCCAAACTAGGTAGTTCCTACAATGAGCAGTTCTTC
D gene: NA
J gene: TRBJ2-1
V gene: TRBV5-1
clone size: NA